The sequence of this T cell receptor (beta chain) was determined in a study of response to subunit inactivated influenza vaccine. General observations from the study: Each seasonal influenza vaccination recruits few new T cells, the authors suggested.

Germline assignment: CDR1 DFQATT and CDR2 SNEGSKA (reference sequence). The CDR3 runs 18 residues. Concerning this clonotype: As yet, its antigen is unknown. One end of the junction varies from germline; a read error may be responsible.

From the RT-PCR reads, TCRdb called clonotypes with MiXCR, one entry per CDR3 protein. The sample yields hundreds of thousands of distinct CDR3 sequences, less than 20% seen once. The input for sequencing was PBMCs from blood, taken about 11 days after vaccination. This clonotype originated in a man aged 45-65 years who received an inactivated influenza vaccine. V gene TRBV20-1 combines with J gene TRBJ2-6, with 10 bases lining up with TRBD2. The CDR3 protein is CCARLTAGGPAGANVLTF. CDR3 bases: TGCTGTGCTAGGTTAACAGCGGGGGGGCCAGCTGGGGCCAACGTCCTGACTTTC.